This T cell receptor (beta chain) stems from a study of blood T cell repertoires in COVID-19. After removal of 4 bases from V and 6 bases from J, the junction contained 9 bases not matched to a gene. Germline loops: CDR1 LNHDA, CDR2 SQIVND (reference sequence). The CDR3 loop spans 14 amino acids. Produced via immunoSEQ multiplex PCR; TCRdb's table is partial and in-frame only. The table has some 200,000 clones, roughly 89% seen once; the top ten hold 3% to 4.5%. This TCR was sampled from a woman aged 35 to 49 with acute COVID-19. V gene TRBV19 combines with J gene TRBJ2-7, with 7 nucleotides matching TRBD1. Sequenced input: PBMCs or T cells enriched from blood (not recorded which). This CDR3 is CASSTTTGKGEQYF. As DNA, the CDR3 is TGTGCCAGTAGTACAACGACAGGGAAAGGCGAGCAGTACTTC.